The sequence of this TCR beta chain was determined in a study of identical twins. General observations from the study: The presence of invariant MAIT and iNKT cells could partly confound analyses of zero-insertion sequences.

The V and J ends lost 5 bases and 7 bases respectively, with 12 bases between them. The germline gives CDR1 SGHVS, CDR2 FQNEAQ. The CDR3 has 13 residues. Remarks on this clonotype: Its antigen is not identified.

Each CDR3 protein is one row after TCRdb ran MiXCR on the 5' RACE reads. The table lists roughly 630,000 distinct CDR3 sequences, about 7.6% of them singletons, with less than 2% in the top ten. These data also featured in a second study, about yellow fever vaccine responses in identical twins.

The J gene is TRBJ2-1, the V gene TRBV7-8; D unclear. The source is a woman between 18 and 29 years old in good health. Material: PBMCs. The CDR3 DNA follows: TGTGCCAGCAGCCCCAGTCCGGTGAATGAGCAGTTCTTC. It is translated as CASSPSPVNEQFF.